The 21 T cell receptor beta chains below were found in one sample sequenced in a study of breast tumors, draining lymph nodes, adjacent tissues. In TCRdb, the multiplex PCR reads were re-called with MiXCR into one record per CDR3 protein. The sample shows 20,000 to 25,000 distinct CDR3 sequences, 50% of them seen only once. Source material: breast tumor tissue. Receptor source: a female donor with breast cancer. Some clones in this sample may be carry-over from other donors' samples.

Comments on this clonotype: Possible read error: a much larger clone is one base away. The chain employs TRBV12-3 or TRBV12-4 and TRBJ1-5; tentatively, D is TRBD1 (6 bases). The CDR3 spans 16 residues. The germline V and J ends were trimmed by 3 bases and 1 base, with 13 bases remaining between them. The CDR3 DNA follows: TGTGCCAGCAGTTTCGGGGGCAGGGGAAGCAATCAGCCCCAGCATTTT. It specifies CASSFGGRGSNQPQHF.

By proportion, this clonotype is medium-sized. The chain couples TRBV7-2 to TRBJ2-3; TRBD2 matches at 10 bases. The CDR3 is made up of 15 amino acids. The V segment lost 2 bases and the J segment 4 bases; nucleotides outside the gene matches: 3. Germline CDR1 and CDR2: SGHTA and FQGNSA. The CDR3: CASSLLAGEADTQYF. As DNA, the CDR3 is TGTGCCAGCAGCTTACTAGCGGGAGAGGCAGATACGCAGTATTTT.

This clonotype was counted between two and nine times. The CDR3 DNA reads TGCGCCAGCAGTGGGACTAGCGGGAGTGGTGATGAGCAGTTCTTC. It yields the protein CASSGTSGSGDEQFF. V and J are TRBV10-1 and TRBJ2-1; 13 bases agree with TRBD2. The CDR3 covers 15 residues. The V gene's germline CDR1 is WNHNN and CDR2 SYGVQD (reference sequence). V was pared by 4 bases and J by 8 bases, with 5 bases of the junction left unmatched.

This clonotype occurred once. The chain links TRBV6-6 to TRBJ2-7; D unresolved. The ends were cut back, 4 bases at V and 6 bases at J, with 13 bases in the middle. The CDR3 spans 13 residues. Germline values: CDR1 MNHNY, CDR2 SVGAGI (reference sequence). CDR3 DNA: TGTGCCAGCAGTTGCGATCCGAAGAGCGAGCAGTACTTC. Translation: CASSCDPKSEQYF.

The CDR3: CASSLDRGQRRPTQYF. Here the CDR3 DNA reads TGTGCCAGCAGCTTAGATCGCGGGCAACGCAGGCCTACGCAGTATTTT. The V and J genes are TRBV7-2 and TRBJ2-3; tentatively, D is TRBD2 (5 bases). V lost 1 base, J lost 8 bases, and 19 bases lay in between. Germline V gene sequence: CDR1 SGHTA, CDR2 FQGNSA. The CDR3 consists of 16 residues.

The chain combines TRBV10-3 with TRBJ2-1; 10 positions match TRBD2. Germline V gene sequence: CDR1 ENHRY, CDR2 SYGVKD. The CDR3 extends over 15 amino acids. The J segment lost 7 bases and the V segment lost 6 bases, leaving 9 bases of the junction unmatched. CDR3 DNA: TGTGCCATCAGGAAGACTAGCGGGTATGGGAATGAGCAGTTCTTC. Amino acids: CAIRKTSGYGNEQFF.

The chain is built from TRBV6-5 and TRBJ2-7, with D hard to call. This CDR3 has 16 amino acids. CDR1 and CDR2 from the germline V gene are MNHEY and SVGAGI. Trimming removed 1 base at V and 6 bases at J, with 19 bases between. CDR3: CASSYFRASGSGEQYF. The CDR3 DNA sequence: TGTGCCAGCAGTTACTTCCGGGCCTCTGGGTCAGGCGAGCAGTACTTC.

The gene calls are TRBV7-2 and TRBJ1-2, with 7 bases that match TRBD1. V dropped 7 bases and J dropped 7; count of bases not matched to a gene: 12. From germline, CDR1 is SGHTA and CDR2 FQGNSA. The CDR3 covers 14 residues. In DNA, the CDR3 is TGTGCCAGCACGAACTTAGGGGGCGGATCTGGCTACACCTTC. This translates into CASTNLGGGSGYTF.

J is TRBJ2-1 and V is TRBV18; 11 bases line up with TRBD2. The germline V gene has CDR1 KGHSH and CDR2 LQKENI. Trimming cost V 5 bases and J 5 bases; bases outside gene matches: 2. CDR3 size: 14 residues. CDR3 in amino acids: CASSILAGDNEQFF. The CDR3 DNA is TGTGCCAGCTCAATACTAGCGGGGGACAATGAGCAGTTCTTC.

The CDR3 is CASSQQQGAGGEQYF. CDR3 nucleotide sequence: TGTGCCAGCAGCCAACAACAGGGGGCTGGGGGCGAGCAGTACTTT. This sequence joins TRBV3-2 and TRBJ2-7; the table names TRBD1, a call not compared with the DNA. TRBV3-2 is a known pseudogene. This CDR3 has 15 amino acids.

The gene calls are TRBV19 and TRBJ2-2, with D maybe TRBD1 (5 bases). Germline V CDR1 and CDR2: LNHDA, SQIVND (reference sequence). Between the trimmed V and J ends, which lost 5 bases and 0 bases, there was a span of 7 bases. The CDR3 length is 14 residues. The CDR3 sequence is CASSDSANTGELFF. In nucleotides, the CDR3 is TGTGCCAGTAGTGACAGTGCGAACACCGGGGAGCTGTTTTTT.

By sample fraction, this clonotype is medium-sized (0.01 to 0.1%). V usage is TRBV20-1 and J usage is TRBJ2-1, with TRBD2 matching over 8 bases. V was pared by 3 bases and J by 4 bases, with 14 bases of the junction left unmatched. Germline loops: CDR1 DFQATT, CDR2 SNEGSKA (reference sequence). This CDR3 spans 17 amino acids. The CDR3 coding sequence is TGCAGTGCTAGTGGAGGGCTTGGACTAGCAGGATACAATGAGCAGTTCTTC. This sequence encodes CSASGGLGLAGYNEQFF.

The chain joins TRBV20-1 to TRBJ2-7; TRBD2 agrees at 14 bases. CDR1 and CDR2 from the germline V gene are DFQATT and SNEGSKA (reference sequence). Unmatched junction bases numbered 14, after V lost 3 bases and J lost 4 bases. The CDR3 runs 18 residues. The CDR3 DNA follows: TGCAGTGCTAGGGAGCTAATAGGGACTAGCGGGAGTCGGTACGAGCAGTACTTC. Protein sequence: CSARELIGTSGSRYEQYF.

The chain couples TRBV20-1 to TRBJ2-1, with 13 nucleotides matching TRBD2. The ends lost 6 bases at V and 2 bases at J; junction bases unmatched: 10. The CDR3 sequence is 17 residues long. From germline, CDR1 is DFQATT and CDR2 SNEGSKA (reference sequence). The CDR3 nucleotides read TGCAGTGCCCCCCGGGGACTAGCGGGAAACGCCTACAATGAGCAGTTCTTC. Translating it yields CSAPRGLAGNAYNEQFF.

DNA for the CDR3: TGTGCCAGCAGCCAGGACAGGGGCGCTGGAAACACCATATATTTT. It yields the protein CASSQDRGAGNTIYF. The chain carries TRBV14 and TRBJ1-3; 9 nucleotides agree with TRBD1. Germline V gene data show CDR1 as SGHDN and CDR2 as FVKESK. V lost 3 bases, J lost 2 bases, and 2 bases stayed unmatched. The CDR3 extends over 15 amino acids.

This clonotype has ten or more counts. The chain combines TRBV20-1 with TRBJ2-5; D may be TRBD1 or TRBD2 (5 bases each). The V and J ends lost 5 bases and 5 bases respectively, with 18 bases between them. The germline CDR1 and CDR2 sequences are DFQATT and SNEGSKA (reference sequence). The CDR3 contains 14 residues. For the CDR3, the DNA is TGCAGTGCTCGCCCGCCCGCAGGGACGGAGACCCAGTACTTC. Protein: CSARPPAGTETQYF.

This clonotype has at least ten counts. The chain uses TRBV28 and TRBJ2-1; TRBD2 agrees at 11 bases. The CDR3 loop spans 17 amino acids. In germline, CDR1 is MDHEN, CDR2 SYDVKM. The V and J ends lost 6 bases and 12 bases, in that order; junction bases with no gene match: 19. DNA of the CDR3: TGTGCCAGCAGGTCGACTAGCGGGAATCGTGGCGGGGGGGGGCAGTTCTTC. Translating it yields CASRSTSGNRGGGGQFF.

This CDR3 reads CATRPDREDTEAFF. Here the CDR3 DNA reads TGTGCCACCAGGCCAGACAGGGAGGACACTGAAGCTTTCTTT. J is TRBJ1-1 and V is TRBV24-1; the match to TRBD1 covers 7 bases. The CDR3 runs 14 residues. Germline V gene sequence: CDR1 KGHDR, CDR2 SFDVKD. V shed 7 bases and J 3 bases; nucleotides not matched to a gene: 7.

The chain carries TRBV4-1 and TRBJ2-1, with 10 bases aligning to TRBD2. The CDR3 is 14 amino acids. Trimming took 1 base from V and 8 from J; bases not matched to a gene: 2. Looked up from germline, CDR1 is MGHRA and CDR2 is YSYEKL. The CDR3 region is CASSQGTSGHEQFF. The CDR3 DNA follows: TGCGCCAGCAGCCAAGGGACTAGCGGTCATGAGCAGTTCTTC.

This clonotype was seen just once. The germline gene is not matched at one end of the junction; a read error may be the cause. The V call is TRBV19, the J call TRBJ2-7, with D perhaps assigned TRBD1 or TRBD2 (5 bases each). Germline CDR1 is LNHDA and CDR2 is SQIVND (reference sequence). CDR3 length: 15 amino acids. CDR3 DNA: TGTGCCAGAAGTGAAGGGTGGGGACCCTCCAACGAGCAGTACTTC. It translates to CARSEGWGPSNEQYF. The whole variable domain, remainder taken from reference TRBV19 and TRBJ2-7, is DGGITQSPKYLFRKEGQNVTLSCEQNLNHDAMYWYRQDPGQGLRLIYYSQIVNDFQKGDIAEGYSVSREKKESFPLTVTSAQKNPTAFYLCARSEGWGPSNEQYFGPGTRLTVT.

This chain links TRBV20-1 with TRBJ2-2; 11 bases are shared with TRBD1. CDR1 and CDR2 (germline): DFQATT, SNEGSKA (reference sequence). V lost 4 bases and J lost 5; bases outside the gene matches: 12. The CDR3 is made up of 17 amino acids. CDR3 sequence reads: CSAKGTGGDSLTGELFF. In DNA, the CDR3 is TGCAGTGCTAAAGGGACAGGGGGAGACAGCCTGACCGGGGAGCTGTTTTTT.